The 8 T cell receptor beta chains given below trace back to one sample, sequenced in a study of CD8+ T cells in alopecia areata. Treatment of the sample: oral pan-JAK inhibitor, 5-10 mg twice daily. RNA was extracted and reverse transcribed into cDNA as the sequencing template. Some clones are missing from TCRdb's copy, which holds only in-frame ones; the method was immunoSEQ multiplex PCR. This table has around 180,000 clones, roughly 60% appearing once. The sample was CD4+ T cells sorted from blood, taken at week 24, from a patient treated with tofacitinib. The receptors shown here come from a human donor with alopecia areata.

The chain couples TRBV29-1 to TRBJ1-2; a possible D gene is TRBD1 (5 bases). This CDR3 has 11 amino acids. Germline loops: CDR1 SQVTM, CDR2 ANQGSEA. V lost 3 bases and J 8 bases, leaving 10 bases between the germline ends. CDR3 residues: CSVDMGDGYTF. DNA of the CDR3: TGCAGCGTTGATATGGGGGACGGCTACACCTTC. Filled out from reference TRBV29-1 and TRBJ1-2, the complete variable domain reads SAVISQKPSRDICQRGTSLTIQCQVDSQVTMMFWYRQQPGQSLTLIATANQGSEATYESGFVIDKFPISRPNLTFSTLTVSNMSPEDSSIYLCSVDMGDGYTFGSGTRLTVV.

A single count supports this clone. J is TRBJ1-6 and V is TRBV2; D perhaps matches TRBD1 (5 bases). The CDR3 totals 16 residues. Germline CDR1 SNHLY, CDR2 FYNNEI. V shed 3 bases and J shed 0 bases, with 9 bases lying between them. The CDR3 region is CASSETESSYNSPLHF. CDR3 nucleotide sequence: TGTGCCAGCAGTGAGACAGAGAGCTCCTATAATTCACCCCTCCACTTT. The variable domain in full, with the rest retrieved from reference TRBV2 and TRBJ1-6, is EPEVTQTPSHQVTQMGQEVILRCVPISNHLYFYWYRQILGQKVEFLVSFYNNEISEKSEIFDDQFSVERPDGSNFTLKIRSTKLEDSAMYFCASSETESSYNSPLHFGNGTRLTVT.

The rearrangement joins TRBV6-5 to TRBJ1-1, with 8 nucleotides matching TRBD1. Unmatched junction bases numbered 5, after V lost 6 bases and J lost 5 bases. Looked up from germline, CDR1 is MNHEY and CDR2 is SVGAGI. The CDR3 consists of 13 residues. In DNA, the CDR3 is TGTGCCAGCAGACAGGGGGATAGGACTGAAGCTTTCTTT. It specifies CASRQGDRTEAFF.

This clone was observed at least ten times. This sequence joins TRBV7-3 and TRBJ1-6, with a possible D match to TRBD1 (6 bases). The germline gives CDR1 SGHTA, CDR2 FQGTGA. This CDR3 is 13 amino acids long. Trimming pared 2 bases from V and 8 bases from J, leaving 7 bases between. The CDR3 DNA reads TGTGCCAGCAGCTTACACAGGGATTCACCCCTCCACTTT. Translated: CASSLHRDSPLHF.

This clone showed up just a few times. In the same sample, other DNA sequences code for this CDR3. This chain uses TRBV2 with TRBJ2-7; D is unresolved. There are 10 residues in the CDR3. V lost 2 bases and J lost 4, with 0 bases in between. Germline lookup yields CDR1 SNHLY and CDR2 FYNNEI. For the CDR3, the DNA is TGTGCCAGCAGTGAATACGAGCAGTACTTC. It translates to CASSEYEQYF.

The genes are TRBV29-1 and TRBJ1-1, with D possibly TRBD1 on 5 matching bases. Germline V gene lookup returns CDR1 SQVTM and CDR2 ANQGSEA. The length of the CDR3 is 14 residues. V was trimmed by 5 bases and J by 1 base, leaving 14 bases between them. The CDR3 DNA follows: TGCAGCGTTAAAAAGACAGCGGGGAACACTGAAGCTTTCTTT. The encoded protein is CSVKKTAGNTEAFF.

V gene TRBV6-4 combines with J gene TRBJ2-2, with D unresolved. V lost 3 bases and J lost 3, with 8 bases in between. The CDR3 consists of 14 residues. Germline CDR1 MRHNA, CDR2 SNTAGT. CDR3: CASSEGWDTGELFF. CDR3 nucleotide sequence: TGTGCCAGCAGTGAAGGGTGGGACACCGGGGAGCTGTTTTTT.

J is TRBJ2-7 and V is TRBV27; 8 bases are shared with TRBD2. The trim removed 7 bases at V and 0 bases at J, leaving 5 bases unmatched. The CDR3 is made up of 14 amino acids. Germline CDR1 is MNHEY and CDR2 is SMNVEV (reference sequence). CDR3: CASKVAGYSYEQYF. The CDR3 region has the DNA TGTGCCAGCAAGGTAGCGGGGTACTCCTACGAGCAGTACTTC.